Presented here are 32 T cell receptor beta chains from one specimen sequenced in a study of blood T cells in healthy people across ages. Then a second PCR, running about 6 to 12 cycles, was carried out with a sample-barcoded 5' primer and a J-beta primer mix. One entry per CDR3 protein, called by TCRdb with MiXCR from the 5' RACE reads. There are approximately 1.5 million distinct CDR3 sequences in the sample; roughly 43% occur only once, and roughly 3.7% lies in the top ten. The sequencing input was blood. All receptors come from a woman between 18 and 29 years old in good health.

This clonotype was seen more than once but under ten times. This chain links TRBV29-1 with TRBJ2-3; the D gene is possibly TRBD2 (6 bases). The CDR3 has 11 amino acids. CDR1 and CDR2 (germline): SQVTM, ANQGSEA. V lost 4 bases, J lost 10 bases, and 12 bases lay in between. The CDR3 nucleotides are TGCAGCGTTGGGGCCGGGGGAGCGCAGTATTTT. This codes for CSVGAGGAQYF.

This rearrangement joins TRBV20-1 to TRBJ1-1, with D possibly TRBD1 on 5 matching bases. Deletions cut 2 bases from V and 0 bases from J, with 10 bases between. The CDR3 is made up of 14 amino acids. Germline V gene sequence: CDR1 DFQATT, CDR2 SNEGSKA (reference sequence). CDR3 residues: CSARSRQLNTEAFF. CDR3 coding DNA: TGCAGTGCTAGAAGCCGACAGCTGAACACTGAAGCTTTCTTT.

J is TRBJ1-6 and V is TRBV15; D remains ambiguous. This CDR3 contains 14 residues. The germline V gene encodes CDR1 LNHNV and CDR2 YYDKDF (reference sequence). V shed 0 bases and J shed 10 bases, with 10 bases lying between them. CDR3 sequence reads: CATSREILRSPLHF. As DNA, the CDR3 is TGTGCCACCAGCAGAGAAATACTGAGGTCACCCCTCCACTTT.

In DNA form, the CDR3 reads TGTGCCAGCAGTCGGGGCCGACCCATGGGATACAATGAGCAGTACTTC. This translates into CASSRGRPMGYNEQYF. The chain has TRBV6-1 and TRBJ2-7; D may be TRBD1 or TRBD2 (5 bases each). The germline V and J ends were trimmed by 5 bases and 7 bases, with 24 bases remaining between them. Germline V CDR1 and CDR2: MNHNS, SASEGT. This CDR3 region has 16 residues.

A few counts support this clonotype. In DNA, the CDR3 is TGCGCCAGCAGCTTGGAGGCCAGGATTGAGCAGTTCTTC. The encoded protein is CASSLEARIEQFF. V gene TRBV5-1 combines with J gene TRBJ2-1; D is ambiguous. V was clipped by 0 bases and J by 9 bases, with 10 bases between them. Germline assignment: CDR1 SGHRS and CDR2 YFSETQ. The CDR3 is made up of 13 amino acids.

The chain joins TRBV20-1 to TRBJ2-7; D tentatively reads TRBD1 or TRBD2 (5 bases each). V lost 5 bases, J lost 0 bases, and 11 bases lay in between. Germline V gene sequence: CDR1 DFQATT, CDR2 SNEGSKA (reference sequence). This CDR3 region has 13 residues. The CDR3 here is CSAGDGGSYEQYF. The CDR3 DNA reads as TGCAGTGCTGGGGATGGGGGCTCCTACGAGCAGTACTTC.

The J gene is TRBJ2-5, the V gene TRBV7-9; D is uncertain. V was shortened by 1 base and J by 5 bases, with 17 bases between the two germline ends. CDR3 length: 16 residues. Germline-derived CDR1 and CDR2 are SEHNR and FQNEAQ (reference sequence). The CDR3 region has the DNA TGTGCCAGCAGCTTAGTAGTCAGCCGGTTGGTGGAGACCCAGTACTTC. It translates to CASSLVVSRLVETQYF.

This clonotype has a count of ten or more. This rearrangement joins TRBV7-2 to TRBJ1-2; the match to TRBD1 covers 7 bases. CDR1 and CDR2 (germline): SGHTA, FQGNSA. V gave up 0 bases and J gave up 0 bases; unmatched junction bases: 1. CDR3 length equals 15 residues. In DNA, the CDR3 is TGTGCCAGCAGCTTAGCGGGACAGTCTAACTATGGCTACACCTTC. Its translation: CASSLAGQSNYGYTF.

The chain recombines TRBV7-2 with TRBJ1-1; D not resolved. This CDR3 is built from 11 residues. CDR1 and CDR2 (germline): SGHTA, FQGNSA. With 5 bases removed from V and 7 bases from J, the gap between germline ends came to 8 bases. CDR3 sequence reads: CASSAHIEAFF. The CDR3 nucleotides are TGTGCCAGCAGCGCACATATTGAAGCTTTCTTT.

In the case of this clonotype: One end of the junction varies from germline; a read error may be responsible. The rearrangement links TRBV5-1 to TRBJ2-1, with TRBD2 as a possible D gene (5 bases). Germline CDR1 SGHRS, CDR2 YFSETQ. The length of the CDR3 is 15 residues. CDR3: CASSPDSTTYDEQFF. CDR3 bases: TGCGCCAGCAGCCCGGACTCCACTACCTACGATGAGCAGTTCTTC.

The chain couples TRBV10-3 to TRBJ1-6, with TRBD1 matching 7 bases. The CDR3 extends over 14 amino acids. Germline CDR1 ENHRY, CDR2 SYGVKD. Trimming took 6 bases from V and 5 from J; bases not matched to a gene: 4. Here the CDR3 reads CAISGTANNSPLHF. The DNA for the CDR3 is TGTGCCATCAGCGGGACAGCTAATAATTCACCCCTCCACTTT.

This clonotype turned up a few times. V usage is TRBV6-1 and J usage is TRBJ2-7; 9 bases are a match to TRBD1. The germline gives CDR1 MNHNS, CDR2 SASEGT. V trimming: 4 bases; J trimming: 2 bases; junction bases outside the gene matches: 12. This CDR3 spans 17 amino acids. As DNA, the CDR3 is TGTGCCAGCAGTGCCCCTATACAGGGGGCGTCGGCCTACGAGCAGTACTTC. Amino acids: CASSAPIQGASAYEQYF.

The J gene is TRBJ1-2, the V gene TRBV12-3 or TRBV12-4; the D gene is possibly TRBD1 (6 bases). The CDR3 consists of 14 residues. V was pared by 6 bases and J by 4 bases, with 15 bases between. The CDR3 spells CASSRGAGSYGYTF. DNA for the CDR3: TGTGCCAGCAGCCGGGGGGCGGGAAGCTATGGCTACACCTTC.

This clonotype was detected only a few times. CDR3 sequence reads: CSASSSGRPTGYEQYF. In DNA form, the CDR3 reads TGCAGTGCTAGTTCTAGCGGGAGGCCAACTGGCTACGAGCAGTACTTC. The chain combines TRBV20-1 with TRBJ2-5; 11 bases are a match to TRBD2. Gene TRBJ2-7 matches the end of the DNA better, so the J call may be wrong. There are 16 residues in the CDR3. Germline CDR1 and CDR2: DFQATT and SNEGSKA (reference sequence).

The V and J genes are TRBV18 and TRBJ2-1; a possible D gene is TRBD2 (6 bases). The CDR3 is 11 residues long. The germline V and J ends were trimmed by 6 bases and 9 bases, with 9 bases remaining between them. Germline CDR1 reads KGHSH; CDR2 reads LQKENI. CDR3 nucleotide sequence: TGTGCCAGCTCCACTAGCTCTGAGCAGTTCTTC. This translates into CASSTSSEQFF.

This chain connects TRBV12-3 or TRBV12-4 to TRBJ2-1, with 8 bases aligning to TRBD2. Trimming cost V 6 bases and J 0 bases; bases outside gene matches: 7. The CDR3 loop spans 16 amino acids. The CDR3 loop reads CASSPWAGGSYNEQFF. CDR3 sequence (DNA): TGTGCCAGCAGCCCCTGGGCGGGGGGCTCCTACAATGAGCAGTTCTTC.

The V call is TRBV12-3 or TRBV12-4, the J call TRBJ2-3, with D possibly being TRBD1 (5 bases). CDR3 length equals 14 residues. Trimming cost V 1 base and J 4 bases, with 9 bases left between them. The CDR3 DNA is TGTGCCAGCAGTTTAGATGGGGCCCCAGATACGCAGTATTTT. Its protein is CASSLDGAPDTQYF.

This clonotype has only a few counts. J is TRBJ2-3 and V is TRBV20-1; unclear D gene. The germline CDR1 and CDR2 sequences are DFQATT and SNEGSKA (reference sequence). The V gene lost 7 bases and the J gene lost 7 bases, with 18 bases spanning the gap. This CDR3 region has 13 residues. The chain's CDR3 is CSGLVPSRYTQYF. CDR3 DNA sequence: TGCAGTGGTCTAGTACCTAGTAGGTATACGCAGTATTTT.

The genes are TRBV12-3 or TRBV12-4 and TRBJ2-3; TRBD2 might be the D (6 bases). V lost 6 bases, J lost 6 bases, and 22 bases lay in between. The CDR3 consists of 16 residues. CDR3 amino acids: CASRHATRDLWDTQYF. CDR3 bases: TGTGCCAGCAGGCACGCCACCCGGGACTTGTGGGATACGCAGTATTTT.

The chain joins TRBV12-3 or TRBV12-4 to TRBJ2-1; the D call may be TRBD1 or TRBD2 (5 bases each). V shed 3 bases and J shed 10 bases, with 10 bases lying between them. The CDR3 is 12 amino acids. CDR3 amino acids: CASSFGATEQFF. The DNA of the CDR3 is TGTGCCAGCAGTTTCGGGGCTACCGAGCAGTTCTTC.

The rearrangement uses TRBV5-1 and TRBJ2-1; D possibly matches TRBD1 or TRBD2 (5 bases each). The tail of the sequence fits TRBJ2-7 better, so the J call may be wrong. This CDR3 contains 15 residues. The germline V gene encodes CDR1 SGHRS and CDR2 YFSETQ. CDR3 DNA sequence: TGCGCCAGCAGCTTGAGTGTCGGGGCTTACAATGAGCAGTACTTC. Translated: CASSLSVGAYNEQYF.

This clonotype was counted only a few times. The chain joins TRBV12-3 or TRBV12-4 to TRBJ2-2, with TRBD1 matching 8 bases. The CDR3 contains 16 residues. V trimming: 3 bases; J trimming: 4 bases; junction bases outside the gene matches: 7. The CDR3 is CASSFRTGRTTGELFF. CDR3 nucleotide sequence: TGTGCCAGCAGTTTTAGGACAGGGCGTACCACCGGGGAGCTGTTTTTT.

This clonotype has only a few counts. The chain carries TRBV18 and TRBJ1-1; D is perhaps TRBD1 (6 bases). The CDR3 runs to 16 residues. Deletions cut 3 bases from V and 0 bases from J, with 14 bases between. Germline loops: CDR1 KGHSH, CDR2 LQKENI. CDR3 loop: CASSPLGGDLNTEAFF. As DNA, the CDR3 is TGTGCCAGCTCACCCTTAGGGGGAGACCTGAACACTGAAGCTTTCTTT.

In its sample, this clonotype was seen many times. This chain connects TRBV7-9 to TRBJ2-5; D is possibly TRBD1 (5 bases). The V gene lost 7 bases and the J gene lost 2 bases, with 14 bases spanning the gap. Germline V gene data show CDR1 as SEHNR and CDR2 as FQNEAQ (reference sequence). The length of the CDR3 is 14 residues. Here the CDR3 reads CASTLTVGQETQYF. The CDR3 bases are TGTGCCAGCACCTTGACAGTGGGACAAGAGACCCAGTACTTC.

The chain employs TRBV28 and TRBJ1-6; D gene unclear. Germline-derived CDR1 and CDR2 are MDHEN and SYDVKM. CDR3 length equals 16 residues. Trimming removed 4 bases at V and 5 bases at J, with 15 bases between. CDR3 nucleotides: TGTGCCAGCAGTTCCCGCCCTGGTCACGATAATTCACCCCTCCACTTT. It encodes CASSSRPGHDNSPLHF.

The rearrangement joins TRBV29-1 to TRBJ1-1; D may be TRBD1 (5 bases). The germline CDR1 and CDR2 sequences are SQVTM and ANQGSEA. The CDR3 loop spans 12 amino acids. V lost 2 bases and J 10 bases, leaving 14 bases between the germline ends. The CDR3 region has the DNA TGCAGCGTTGAAACCGGGGGGACGGGAGCTTTCTTT. Translated, it gives CSVETGGTGAFF.

The V call is TRBV5-6, the J call TRBJ2-3; a possible D gene is TRBD2 (6 bases). Germline values: CDR1 SGHDT, CDR2 YYEEEE. V shed 2 bases and J shed 4 bases, with 14 bases lying between them. The CDR3 runs 15 residues. The CDR3 nucleotides read TGTGCCAGCAGCTTTCCCCTCGGGGAGGCAGATACGCAGTATTTT. Protein sequence: CASSFPLGEADTQYF.

V usage is TRBV24-1 and J usage is TRBJ2-1; 7 bases fit TRBD1. The CDR3 runs to 16 residues. V gave up 4 bases and J gave up 4 bases; unmatched junction bases: 9. Germline CDR1 and CDR2: KGHDR and SFDVKD. CDR3: CATSDPGQDLYNEQFF. CDR3 nucleotides: TGTGCCACCAGTGACCCCGGACAGGACCTTTACAATGAGCAGTTCTTC.

The chain joins TRBV20-1 to TRBJ2-3; TRBD2 agrees at 7 bases. The V segment lost 5 bases and the J segment 5 bases; nucleotides outside the gene matches: 7. This CDR3 spans 13 amino acids. Germline V CDR1 and CDR2: DFQATT, SNEGSKA (reference sequence). The CDR3 here is CSAAGAGRDTQYF. The CDR3 DNA sequence: TGCAGTGCTGCGGGAGCGGGGCGAGATACGCAGTATTTT.

The rearrangement links TRBV7-2 to TRBJ2-2, with 7 bases that match TRBD2. Trimming removed 9 bases from V and 0 bases from J; junction bases left unmatched: 7. Germline CDR1 and CDR2: SGHTA and FQGNSA. The CDR3 extends over 15 amino acids. The chain's CDR3 is CASTRGGTNTGELFF. CDR3 in DNA: TGTGCCAGTACCCGGGGAGGGACGAACACCGGGGAGCTGTTTTTT.

This chain uses TRBV20-1 with TRBJ1-2; the D gene is possibly TRBD1 (5 bases). Germline assignment: CDR1 DFQATT and CDR2 SNEGSKA (reference sequence). The CDR3 contains 11 residues. V lost 4 bases and J lost 8, with 11 bases in between. DNA for the CDR3: TGCAGTGCTATCGACAGACCCGGCTACACCTTC. Amino acids: CSAIDRPGYTF.

In this sample, this clonotype turned up once. Its ends do not fully match the called genes, so a read error is possible. The chain joins TRBV28 to TRBJ2-1, with TRBD2 matching over 7 bases. Germline V gives CDR1 MDHEN, CDR2 SYDVKM. The CDR3 length is 17 residues. Written as DNA, the CDR3 is TGTGCCAACAGTTCCCATGTCACTGCGGGAGAGATAGATGAGCAGTTCTTC. Amino acid sequence: CANSSHVTAGEIDEQFF. The entire variable domain, with the rest obtained from reference TRBV28 and TRBJ2-1, is as follows: DVKVTQSSRYLVKRTGEKVFLECVQDMDHENMFWYRQDPGLGLRLIYFSYDVKMKEKGDIPEGYSVSREKKERFSLILESASTNQTSMYLCANSSHVTAGEIDEQFFGPGTRLTVL.